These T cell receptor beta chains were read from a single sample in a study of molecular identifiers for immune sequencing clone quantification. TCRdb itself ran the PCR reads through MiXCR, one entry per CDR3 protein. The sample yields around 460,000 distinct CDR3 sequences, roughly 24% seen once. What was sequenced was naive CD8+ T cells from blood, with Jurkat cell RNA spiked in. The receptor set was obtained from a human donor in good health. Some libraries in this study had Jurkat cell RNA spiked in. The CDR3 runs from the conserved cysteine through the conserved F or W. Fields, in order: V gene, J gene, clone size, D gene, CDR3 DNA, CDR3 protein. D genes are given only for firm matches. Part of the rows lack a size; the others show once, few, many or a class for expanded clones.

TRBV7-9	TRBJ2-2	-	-	TGTGCCAGCAGCTTAGAGAGAGGGTACGCCGGGGAGCTGTTTTTT	CASSLERGYAGELFF
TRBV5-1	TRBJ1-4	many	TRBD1	TGCGCCAGCAGCACGCGACAGGGTTTGAATGAAAAACTGTTTTTT	CASSTRQGLNEKLFF
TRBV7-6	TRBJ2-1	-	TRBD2	TGTGCCAGCAGCGCCGCACTAGCGGGGGTGTCGAGTGGATTCGGTGAGCAGTTCTTC	CASSAALAGVSSGFGEQFF
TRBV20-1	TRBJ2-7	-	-	TGCAGTGCTCCAGAGGGCGGGTCCTACTACGAGCAGTACTTC	CSAPEGGSYYEQYF
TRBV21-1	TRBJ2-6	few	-	TGTGCCAACCAGAGGACAGGGGGCGATTTCTCTGGGGCCAACGTCCTGACTTTC	CANQRTGGDFSGANVLTF
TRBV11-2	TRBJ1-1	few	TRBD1	TGTGCCAGCAGCCCCCTACAGGGGATGCACACTGAAGCTTTCTTT	CASSPLQGMHTEAFF
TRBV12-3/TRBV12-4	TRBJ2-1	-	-	TGTGCCAGCAGTTTACTGCTAACCTACAATGAGCAGTTCTTC	CASSLLLTYNEQFF
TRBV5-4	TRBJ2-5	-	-	TGTGCCAGCAGCTGGGGCGACTCCCCCATCCAAGAGACCCAGTACTTC	CASSWGDSPIQETQYF
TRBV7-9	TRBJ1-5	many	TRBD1	TGTGCCAGCAGCTTAGGTTCCACAGGGGGCAATCAGCCCCAGCATTTT	CASSLGSTGGNQPQHF
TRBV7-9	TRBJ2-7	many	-	TGTGCCAGCACCGGGGCATACGAGCAGTACTTC	CASTGAYEQYF
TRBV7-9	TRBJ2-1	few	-	TGTGCCAGCAGCCCCTTCACCTATGAGCAGTTCTTC	CASSPFTYEQFF
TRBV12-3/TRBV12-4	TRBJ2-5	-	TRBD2	TGTGCCAGCAGTTGGGGCCGGGAGGGCGAAGAGACCCAGTACTTC	CASSWGREGEETQYF
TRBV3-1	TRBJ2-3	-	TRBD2	TGTGCCAGCAGCCAAGTGGCGGGGGGACTAGATACGCAGTATTTT	CASSQVAGGLDTQYF
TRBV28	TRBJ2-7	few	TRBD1	TGTGCCAGCAGTTTTTGGGACAGGGCCTCCTACGAGCAGTACTTC	CASSFWDRASYEQYF
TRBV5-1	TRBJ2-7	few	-	TGCGCCAGCAGCGACCCGGGCCGAACCTACGAGCAGTACTTC	CASSDPGRTYEQYF
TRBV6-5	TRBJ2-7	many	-	TGTGCCAGCAGTTACTCCGGAAAAGAGCAGTACTTC	CASSYSGKEQYF
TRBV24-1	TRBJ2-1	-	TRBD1	TGTGCCACCAGTGATTTGAGCTCGACAGGGACACGAGGGGGTGAGCAGTTCTTC	CATSDLSSTGTRGGEQFF
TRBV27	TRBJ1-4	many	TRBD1	TGTGCCAGCAGTTTAGGTCAGGGGGCTGAAAAACTGTTTTTT	CASSLGQGAEKLFF
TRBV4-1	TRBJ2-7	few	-	TGCGCCAGCAGCCAGGTCTCTAGGGCAGCCTACGAGCAGTACTTC	CASSQVSRAAYEQYF
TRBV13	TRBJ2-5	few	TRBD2	TGTGCCAGCAGCTTCACTAGCGGGAGAAGGGAGACCCAGTACTTC	CASSFTSGRRETQYF
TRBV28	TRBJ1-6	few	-	TGTGCCAGCGGGGATTCACCCCTCCACTTT	CASGDSPLHF
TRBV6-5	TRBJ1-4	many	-	TGTGCCAGCAGGGACTTAACTAATGAAAAACTGTTTTTT	CASRDLTNEKLFF
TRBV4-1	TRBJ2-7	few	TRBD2	TGCGCCAGCAGCCAAAGTTTCCCGGGGGGCTACGAGCAGTACTTC	CASSQSFPGGYEQYF
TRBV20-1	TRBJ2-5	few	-	TGCAGTGCTAGAGGCTGGGACCGGGAGACCCAGTACTTC	CSARGWDRETQYF